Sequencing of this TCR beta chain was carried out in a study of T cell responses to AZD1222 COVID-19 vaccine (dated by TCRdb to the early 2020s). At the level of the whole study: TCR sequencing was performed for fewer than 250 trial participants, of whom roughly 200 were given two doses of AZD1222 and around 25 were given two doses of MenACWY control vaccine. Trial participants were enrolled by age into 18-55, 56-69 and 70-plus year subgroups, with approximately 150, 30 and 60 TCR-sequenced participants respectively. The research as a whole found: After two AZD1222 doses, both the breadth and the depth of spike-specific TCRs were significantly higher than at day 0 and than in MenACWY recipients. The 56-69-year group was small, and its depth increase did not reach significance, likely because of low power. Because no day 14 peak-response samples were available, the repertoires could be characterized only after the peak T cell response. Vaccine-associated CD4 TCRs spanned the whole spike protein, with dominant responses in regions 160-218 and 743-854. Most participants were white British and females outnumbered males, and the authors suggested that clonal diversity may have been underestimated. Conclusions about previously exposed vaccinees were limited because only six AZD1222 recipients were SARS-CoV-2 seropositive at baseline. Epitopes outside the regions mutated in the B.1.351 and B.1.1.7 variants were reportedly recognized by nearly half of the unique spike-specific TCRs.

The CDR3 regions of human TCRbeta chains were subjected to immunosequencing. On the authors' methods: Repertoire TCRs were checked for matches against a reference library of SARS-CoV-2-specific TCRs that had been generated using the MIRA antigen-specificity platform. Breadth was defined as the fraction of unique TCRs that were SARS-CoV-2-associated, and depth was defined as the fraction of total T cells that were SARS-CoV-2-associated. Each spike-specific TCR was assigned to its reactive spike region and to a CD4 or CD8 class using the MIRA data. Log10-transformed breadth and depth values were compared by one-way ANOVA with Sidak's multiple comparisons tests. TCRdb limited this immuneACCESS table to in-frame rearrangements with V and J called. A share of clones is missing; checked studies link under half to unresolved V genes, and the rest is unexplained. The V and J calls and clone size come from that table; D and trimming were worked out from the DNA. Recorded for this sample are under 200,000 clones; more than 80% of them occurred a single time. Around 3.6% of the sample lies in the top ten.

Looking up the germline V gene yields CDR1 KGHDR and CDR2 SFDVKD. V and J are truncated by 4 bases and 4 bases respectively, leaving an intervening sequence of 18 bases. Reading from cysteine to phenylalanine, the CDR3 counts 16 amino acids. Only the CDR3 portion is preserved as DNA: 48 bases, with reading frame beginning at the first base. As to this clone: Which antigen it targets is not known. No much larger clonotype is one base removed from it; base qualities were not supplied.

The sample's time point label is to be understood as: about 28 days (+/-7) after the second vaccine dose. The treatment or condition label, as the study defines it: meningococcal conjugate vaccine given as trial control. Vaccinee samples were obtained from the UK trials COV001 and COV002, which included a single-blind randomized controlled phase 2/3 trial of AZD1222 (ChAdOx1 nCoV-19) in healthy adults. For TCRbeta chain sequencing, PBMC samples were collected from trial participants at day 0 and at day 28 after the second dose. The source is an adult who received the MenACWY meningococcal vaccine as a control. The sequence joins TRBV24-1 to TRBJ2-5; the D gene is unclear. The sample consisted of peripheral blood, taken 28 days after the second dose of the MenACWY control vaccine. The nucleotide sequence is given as TGTGCCACCAGTGACCCCCGGACGGCTTGGGGAGAGACCCAGTACTTC. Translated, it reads CATSDPRTAWGETQYF.